One and the same sample provided the 4 T cell receptor beta chains below, sequenced in a study of T-cell memory formation after mild COVID-19. TCRdb processed the 5' RACE reads anew with MiXCR; each CDR3 protein has one entry. This table has about 470,000 distinct CDR3 sequences, around a quarter appearing once. Material for sequencing was PBMCs or a T cell subset sorted from them (not recorded which). Every receptor here comes from an adult woman who had mild COVID-19 (a few samples of this study predate the infection). Cell type and time point are not known.

V usage is TRBV19 and J usage is TRBJ1-2, with TRBD1 as a possible D gene (5 bases). Between the trimmed V and J ends, which lost 10 bases and 8 bases, there was a span of 23 bases. Germline V gives CDR1 LNHDA, CDR2 SQIVND (reference sequence). CDR3 length: 14 residues. In DNA form, the CDR3 reads TGTGCCAACCCCATGGACATCTCACGGGGAGGCTACACCTTC. Translation gives CANPMDISRGGYTF.

The chain couples TRBV4-1 to TRBJ2-7, with no clear D. The CDR3 is 15 residues long. Trimming left V 4 bases short and J 6 bases short, with 19 bases between. Germline V gene sequence: CDR1 MGHRA, CDR2 YSYEKL. The CDR3 sequence is CASSPHPISNFEQYF. For the CDR3, the DNA is TGCGCCAGCAGCCCCCATCCCATTTCGAACTTCGAGCAGTACTTC.

The rearrangement uses TRBV12-3 or TRBV12-4 and TRBJ1-4; the match to TRBD1 covers 9 bases. The trim removed 3 bases at V and 5 bases at J, leaving 4 bases unmatched. CDR3 length equals 15 residues. The CDR3 spells CASSFLGTGNEKLFF. Here the CDR3 DNA reads TGTGCCAGCAGTTTTTTGGGGACAGGGAATGAAAAACTGTTTTTT.

The J gene is TRBJ1-2, the V gene TRBV4-1; D ambiguous. This CDR3 spans 14 amino acids. Deletions cut 2 bases from V and 0 bases from J, with 7 bases between. Germline lookup yields CDR1 MGHRA and CDR2 YSYEKL. CDR3 DNA: TGCGCCAGCAGCCAACCCGGGACTAACTATGGCTACACCTTC. This sequence encodes CASSQPGTNYGYTF.